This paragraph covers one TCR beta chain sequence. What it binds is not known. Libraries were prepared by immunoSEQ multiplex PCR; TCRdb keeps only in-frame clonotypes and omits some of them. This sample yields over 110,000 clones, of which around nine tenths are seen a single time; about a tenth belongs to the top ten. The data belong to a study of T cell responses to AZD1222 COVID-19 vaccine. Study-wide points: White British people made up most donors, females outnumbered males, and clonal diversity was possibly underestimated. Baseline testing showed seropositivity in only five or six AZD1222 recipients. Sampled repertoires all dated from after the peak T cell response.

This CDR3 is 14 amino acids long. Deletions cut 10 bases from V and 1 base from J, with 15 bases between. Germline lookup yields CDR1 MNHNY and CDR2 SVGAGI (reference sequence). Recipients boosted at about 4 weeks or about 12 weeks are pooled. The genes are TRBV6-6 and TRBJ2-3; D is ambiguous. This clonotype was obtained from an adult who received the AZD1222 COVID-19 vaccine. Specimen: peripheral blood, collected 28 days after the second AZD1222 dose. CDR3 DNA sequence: TGTGCCATCAAGGACGGCCACGGCACAGATACGCAGTATTTT. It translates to CAIKDGHGTDTQYF.